These 32 T cell receptor beta chains share one sample of origin, sequenced in a study of cytomegalovirus exposure and HLA in healthy donors. With 60 Vbeta and 13 Jbeta primers, the PCR was carried out. Produced via immunoSEQ multiplex PCR; TCRdb's table is partial and in-frame only. The sample shows roughly 100,000 clones, more than 80% of them seen only once. The sample taken for sequencing was PBMCs. Receptors were obtained from a man aged 18 to 29 in good health and CMV-seronegative.

The chain uses TRBV6-1 and TRBJ1-3; D gene ambiguous. Trimming left V 3 bases short and J 16 bases short, with 16 bases between. CDR3 size: 12 residues. CDR1 and CDR2 (germline): MNHNS, SASEGT. This chain's CDR3 is CASSDSSVASYF. The CDR3 coding sequence is TGTGCCAGCAGTGATTCCTCAGTAGCTTCGTATTTT.

This clone showed up just once. The V and J genes are TRBV28 and TRBJ2-7; tentative D call: TRBD2 (6 bases). CDR1 and CDR2 (germline): MDHEN, SYDVKM. The CDR3 totals 15 residues. V lost 2 bases to trimming and J lost 2 bases, with 13 bases between them. In nucleotides, the CDR3 is TGTGCCAGCAGTTTAGCTCTAGCGATTACCTACGAGCAGTACTTC. Translated: CASSLALAITYEQYF.

The J gene is TRBJ1-2, the V gene TRBV27; 12 nucleotides agree with TRBD1. CDR1 and CDR2 from the germline V gene are MNHEY and SMNVEV (reference sequence). Germline trimming cut 5 bases from V and 4 bases from J; bases unmatched to any gene: 8. There are 16 residues in the CDR3. The CDR3 loop reads CASSEKGQGAIYGYTF. The CDR3 DNA follows: TGTGCCAGCAGTGAAAAGGGACAGGGGGCTATCTATGGCTACACCTTC.

Only a few counts were recorded for this clone. The chain is built from TRBV5-1 and TRBJ2-7; 12 positions match TRBD1. With 2 bases clipped from V and 10 bases from J, the junction kept 10 bases outside the gene matches. This CDR3 comprises 15 residues. Per the germline V gene, CDR1 is SGHRS and CDR2 is YFSETQ. CDR3: CASSLIGTGGREQYF. The CDR3 bases are TGCGCCAGCAGCTTAATAGGGACAGGGGGCCGGGAACAGTACTTC.

The chain carries TRBV7-2 and TRBJ2-5, with a possible D match to TRBD2 (6 bases). Trimming pared 6 bases from V and 9 bases from J, leaving 11 bases between. The germline gives CDR1 SGHTA, CDR2 FQGNSA. The CDR3 totals 11 residues. DNA of the CDR3: TGTGCCAGCAGTCATGGGGGGTCCCAGTACTTC. Its translation: CASSHGGSQYF.

The table lists this clone with a few counts. The V gene is TRBV5-6, the J gene TRBJ1-1, with unresolved D. Deletions cut 4 bases from V and 10 bases from J, with 17 bases between. There are 13 residues in the CDR3. CDR1 is SGHDT and CDR2 is YYEEEE in the germline V gene. The CDR3 coding sequence is TGTGCCAGCAGCCCTCGGGTAAATTCTGGAGCTTTCTTT. It yields the protein CASSPRVNSGAFF.

This chain links TRBV11-2 with TRBJ2-7, with a weak D call TRBD2 (6 bases). The V gene lost 5 bases and the J gene lost 4 bases, with 6 bases spanning the gap. The CDR3 totals 11 residues. Germline assignment: CDR1 SGHAT and CDR2 FQNNGV. The CDR3 reads CASSGRYEQYF. The CDR3 nucleotides read TGTGCCAGCAGCGGGAGGTACGAGCAGTACTTC. The variable domain in full, with the rest retrieved from reference TRBV11-2 and TRBJ2-7, is EAGVAQSPRYKIIEKRQSVAFWCNPISGHATLYWYQQILGQGPKLLIQFQNNGVVDDSQLPKDRFSAERLKGVDSTLKIQPAKLEDSAVYLCASSGRYEQYFGPGTRLTVT.

V is TRBV25-1 and J is TRBJ2-1, with a tentative D call TRBD1 (5 bases). Trimming took off 4 bases at V and 2 bases at J, with 12 bases between the two ends. This CDR3 has 15 residues. From germline, CDR1 is MGHDK and CDR2 SYGVNS. CDR3 amino acids: CASSGFDSAYNEQFF. CDR3 DNA: TGTGCCAGCAGTGGGTTTGACAGCGCCTACAATGAGCAGTTCTTC.

The J gene is TRBJ2-6, the V gene TRBV2; D is undetermined. The CDR3 runs 14 residues. V gave up 5 bases and J gave up 0 bases, with 5 bases separating them. Germline lookup yields CDR1 SNHLY and CDR2 FYNNEI. CDR3: CASSSRSGANVLTF. The CDR3, as DNA: TGTGCCAGCAGTTCTCGCTCTGGGGCCAACGTCCTGACTTTC.

The chain links TRBV11-2 to TRBJ1-4; D remains ambiguous. Germline V CDR1 and CDR2: SGHAT, FQNNGV. The CDR3 covers 12 residues. Trimming shortened V by 4 bases and J by 9 bases, and 9 bases separated the two germline ends. The CDR3 reads CASSSREKKLFF. CDR3 DNA sequence: TGTGCCAGCAGCTCCCGGGAAAAAAAACTGTTTTTT.

The rearrangement uses TRBV27 and TRBJ2-7, with 11 positions matching TRBD1. The CDR3 spans 16 residues. Germline assignment: CDR1 MNHEY and CDR2 SMNVEV (reference sequence). V was clipped by 4 bases and J by 2 bases; unmatched bases: 7. The CDR3 sequence: CASSYGTGGKTYEQYF. CDR3 in DNA: TGTGCCAGCAGTTATGGGACAGGGGGGAAAACCTACGAGCAGTACTTC.

J is TRBJ1-1 and V is TRBV29-1; TRBD1 is a possible D gene (6 bases). V was shortened by 1 base and J by 6 bases, with 21 bases between the two germline ends. The CDR3 loop spans 16 amino acids. Per the germline V gene, CDR1 is SQVTM and CDR2 is ANQGSEA. In DNA form, the CDR3 reads TGCAGCGTTGAAGGGCGGCAGGGACACCCTATCTCTGAAGCTTTCTTT. Its translation is CSVEGRQGHPISEAFF.

The gene calls are TRBV5-8 and TRBJ2-7; D is possibly TRBD1 (6 bases). From germline, CDR1 is SGHTS and CDR2 YDEGEE. V lost 4 bases, J lost 3 bases, and 26 bases lay in between. This CDR3 contains 18 residues. In DNA, the CDR3 is TGTGCCAGCAGCGCAGTGGTTTTCACAGGGAAGAGGATCTACGAGCAGTACTTC. This gives the protein CASSAVVFTGKRIYEQYF.

The chain employs TRBV9 and TRBJ2-1; perhaps TRBD2 as D (6 bases). The CDR3 has 14 residues. Trimming removed 0 bases at V and 10 bases at J, with 14 bases between. Germline lookup yields CDR1 SGDLS and CDR2 YYNGEE. The CDR3 spells CASSVGGGIQEQFF. DNA of the CDR3: TGTGCCAGCAGCGTAGGTGGGGGGATCCAAGAGCAGTTCTTC.

This clone was counted a few times. The chain couples TRBV4-3 to TRBJ2-1, with 10 bases identical to TRBD1. J lost 2 bases, V lost 4 bases, and 14 bases had no gene match. This CDR3 region has 19 residues. Germline V gene data show CDR1 as LGHNA and CDR2 as YSLEER. CDR3 amino acids: CASSPHPIAGTGAYNEQFF. For the CDR3, the DNA is TGCGCCAGCAGCCCCCATCCCATCGCCGGGACAGGGGCCTACAATGAGCAGTTCTTC.

The table lists this clone with a few counts. V gene TRBV19 combines with J gene TRBJ1-5; D remains ambiguous. CDR3 length equals 15 residues. Germline CDR1 and CDR2: LNHDA and SQIVND (reference sequence). V was pared by 5 bases and J by 0 bases, with 11 bases between. CDR3 protein: CASSLAPYSNQPQHF. In DNA form, the CDR3 reads TGTGCCAGTAGTCTCGCGCCTTATAGCAATCAGCCCCAGCATTTT.

The chain uses TRBV5-4 and TRBJ2-7; 13 bases are shared with TRBD2. The CDR3 loop spans 15 amino acids. Per germline, CDR1 SGHNT and CDR2 YYREEE (reference sequence). The ends lost 5 bases at V and 3 bases at J; junction bases unmatched: 5. The CDR3, as DNA: TGTGCCAGCAGGGGACTAGCGGGACGAGACTACGAGCAGTACTTC. Translating gives CASRGLAGRDYEQYF.

This clone was counted once. The CDR3 spells CASSYSGGRGGLYEQYF. CDR3 DNA: TGTGCCAGCAGCTACTCCGGTGGGAGGGGTGGTCTTTACGAGCAGTACTTC. This chain links TRBV11-3 with TRBJ2-7; 7 bases are shared with TRBD2. V lost 4 bases to trimming and J lost 4 bases; unmatched junction nucleotides: 16. The CDR3 covers 17 residues. CDR1 SGHNT and CDR2 YENEEA come from the germline V gene.

In DNA form, the CDR3 reads TGCGCCAGCAGCTTGCTAGCGGGAGCCCAAGAGACCCAGTACTTC. Protein sequence: CASSLLAGAQETQYF. The chain employs TRBV10-2 and TRBJ2-5, with 10 bases lining up with TRBD2. The CDR3 runs to 15 residues. V dropped 6 bases and J dropped 1; count of bases not matched to a gene: 5. Germline-derived CDR1 and CDR2 are WSHSY and SAAADI.

The chain joins TRBV7-9 to TRBJ2-7; 8 nucleotides line up with TRBD1. The CDR3 loop spans 16 amino acids. The V and J ends lost 5 bases and 4 bases, in that order; junction bases with no gene match: 13. CDR1 and CDR2 from the germline V gene are SEHNR and FQNEAQ (reference sequence). The CDR3 nucleotides read TGTGCCAGCAGCCCTCCGTCGGTGCGGACAGGGTACGAGCAGTACTTC. It codes for CASSPPSVRTGYEQYF.

A single count supports this clone. The J gene is TRBJ2-3, the V gene TRBV6-5; TRBD2 might be the D (5 bases). CDR3 length: 16 amino acids. V was clipped by 1 base and J by 0 bases, with 11 bases between them. Germline lookup yields CDR1 MNHEY and CDR2 SVGAGI. CDR3 coding DNA: TGTGCCAGCAGTTACTTGGGGAGTCCTAGCACAGATACGCAGTATTTT. This translates into CASSYLGSPSTDTQYF.

This clone occurred once. The chain combines TRBV4-3 with TRBJ2-7, with 7 bases lining up with TRBD2. The germline V gene has CDR1 LGHNA and CDR2 YSLEER. The CDR3 extends over 15 amino acids. The junction had 6 bases not matched to a gene; V was cut back by 4 bases and J by 0 bases. CDR3: CASSRWGGPSYEQYF. CDR3 in DNA: TGCGCCAGCAGCCGGTGGGGAGGGCCCTCCTACGAGCAGTACTTC.

The V and J genes are TRBV4-2 and TRBJ2-7; TRBD2 might be the D (6 bases). The CDR3 has 21 residues. V shed 3 bases and J shed 2 bases, with 32 bases lying between them. Germline values: CDR1 LGHNA, CDR2 YNFKEQ. The DNA of the CDR3 is TGTGCCAGCAGCCATATAATAAGGGGAACTAGCAGGAATGTTTTGGCCTACGAGCAGTACTTC. This translates into CASSHIIRGTSRNVLAYEQYF.

The V call is TRBV13, the J call TRBJ2-7, with TRBD1 identical over 7 bases. From germline, CDR1 is PRHDT and CDR2 FYEKMQ (reference sequence). The CDR3 has 13 residues. V lost 2 bases and J lost 5; bases outside the gene matches: 3. The DNA for the CDR3 is TGTGCCAGCAGCTTAAGACAGGGCGACGAGCAGTACTTC. This gives the protein CASSLRQGDEQYF.

As concerns this clone: An end of the junction does not agree with germline; a read error may underlie this. The chain links TRBV5-1 to TRBJ2-7; TRBD2 is a possible D gene (5 bases). From germline, CDR1 is SGHRS and CDR2 YFSETQ. The CDR3 runs to 14 residues. In nucleotides, the CDR3 is TGTGCCAGCAGCTTAAAGCGGAGCTCCTACGAGCAGTACTTC. Its protein is CASSLKRSSYEQYF.

The chain links TRBV4-3 to TRBJ1-2, with 7 bases lining up with TRBD1. Germline CDR1 LGHNA, CDR2 YSLEER. Trimming removed 3 bases from V and 2 bases from J; junction bases left unmatched: 6. The CDR3 has 15 amino acids. CDR3 in DNA: TGCGCCAGCAGCCAGTCCCGGGACAGCAACTATGGCTACACCTTC. It encodes CASSQSRDSNYGYTF.

The chain has TRBV27 and TRBJ1-5; D remains ambiguous. Germline V gives CDR1 MNHEY, CDR2 SMNVEV (reference sequence). V dropped 4 bases and J dropped 2 bases, with 9 bases sitting between them. The CDR3 loop spans 14 amino acids. CDR3 residues: CASSWSAGNQPQHF. For the CDR3, the DNA is TGTGCCAGCAGTTGGTCGGCGGGCAATCAGCCCCAGCATTTT.

V usage is TRBV27 and J usage is TRBJ1-4; 7 bases align to TRBD1. This CDR3 region has 16 residues. The V gene end was trimmed by 3 bases and the J gene end by 8 bases; junction bases not matched to a gene: 12. Germline assignment: CDR1 MNHEY and CDR2 SMNVEV (reference sequence). This chain's CDR3 is CASSLNGGQVGEKLFF. The CDR3 bases are TGTGCCAGCAGTTTGAATGGTGGACAGGTGGGCGAAAAACTGTTTTTT.

The chain joins TRBV28 to TRBJ2-3; possibly TRBD2 for D (6 bases). Germline-derived CDR1 and CDR2 are MDHEN and SYDVKM. The CDR3 has 15 residues. V was shortened by 5 bases and J by 0 bases, with 12 bases between the two germline ends. CDR3 amino acids: CASSPSSASTDTQYF. In DNA, the CDR3 is TGTGCCAGCAGTCCATCTAGCGCTAGCACAGATACGCAGTATTTT.

This chain connects TRBV18 to TRBJ2-7; no definite D call. V was pared by 1 base and J by 5 bases, with 9 bases between. The CDR3 is 13 amino acids. Germline lookup yields CDR1 KGHSH and CDR2 LQKENI. CDR3 in amino acids: CASSPRAPDEQYF. The CDR3 coding sequence is TGTGCCAGCTCACCACGGGCCCCAGACGAGCAGTACTTC.

This clone was counted only a few times. The chain has TRBV4-3 and TRBJ2-7, with 9 positions matching TRBD1. Germline assignment: CDR1 LGHNA and CDR2 YSLEER. The CDR3 totals 14 residues. The trim removed 4 bases at V and 3 bases at J, leaving 4 bases unmatched. CDR3 loop: CASSRGQGGYEQYF. CDR3 nucleotide sequence: TGCGCCAGCAGCCGGGGACAGGGCGGCTACGAGCAGTACTTC.

V and J are TRBV21-1 and TRBJ2-7; TRBD1 is the table's D call, not checked against the DNA. TRBV21-1 is annotated as a pseudogene. This CDR3 comprises 17 residues. The DNA of the CDR3 is TGTGCCAGCAGCCTATCTTACTTTCCAGGGATCCCCTACGAGCAGTACTTC. Translating it yields CASSLSYFPGIPYEQYF.